The source of this T cell receptor (beta chain) is a study of T cell repertoires in cytomegalovirus infection (dated by TCRdb to about 2019). About the study as a whole: Peptide stimulations targeted recently identified HLA-C-restricted CMV epitopes, whose presentation resists viral immunomodulation, together with well-studied HLA-B-restricted epitopes. Because public TCR beta signatures pointed to carriage of CMV infection together with the matching HLA type, the HLA type of each donor mattered for the analysis. Here is what the overall study found, with its caveats: The ex vivo response was dominated by HLA-C-restricted CMV-specific TCR beta clonotypes, and the single most frequent clonotype in two of eight donors was supplied by these HLA-C-restricted clonotypes. Carriers of CMV infection plus the relevant HLA type were discriminated by the cumulative frequency of public TCR beta family members in the study cohort and in an independent roughly 400-donor cohort.

A note on this clonotype: No cognate antigen has been identified for it. Within one base of it there is no much larger clone, and no base qualities were kept.

What the treatment or condition label conveys for this sample: in vitro stimulation with specific CMV peptide epitopes to enrich CMV-specific T cells. These reads were obtained on an Illumina HiSeq 1500. TCRdb passed the public sequencing reads through fastp at Q25 and MiXCR, retaining productive beta sequences. A single entry per CDR3 protein holds the most common genes and DNA from its merged rows. The sample yields around 710,000 distinct CDR3 sequences; almost 30% were counted once. The ten largest make up about 12% of the sample. Sequencing was performed on cultured CD8+ T cells from PBMCs, taken from culture after CMV antigen stimulation. The TCR originated in a human donor in good health (CMV status not recorded). Some clones in this sample may be carry-over from other donors' samples.

The CDR3 reads as follows: CASSLGTRQGEETQYF. The DNA sequence is TGTGCCAGCAGCTTGGGAACCCGACAGGGGGAAGAGACCCAGTACTTC. The rearranged segments are TRBV5-5 and TRBJ2-5; 9 central bases correspond to TRBD1. The CDR3 numbers 16 residues from cysteine through phenylalanine. CDR3 DNA only is kept here, 48 bases in frame from base 1. In the germline V gene (reference sequence), CDR1 corresponds to SGHKS and CDR2 to YYEKEE. V ends up 0 bases short and J 3 bases short, with an unmatched junction base count of 6.